What follows is one T cell receptor (beta chain) and its context. What it recognizes is unknown. This sample was included in a study of monozygotic twins with inflammatory bowel disease. Study-wide results and limits: IBD patients showed reduced TCRbeta diversity (inverse Simpson) versus healthy co-twins. Relative to healthy twins, IBD patients had fewer clonotypes in common with others, a gap that was especially apparent with disease activity. Added variability in patient repertoires may stem from differing immunosuppressive treatments.

The CDR3 is 14 amino acids. CDR1 and CDR2 from the germline V gene are GTSNPN and SVGIG (reference sequence). No DNA is given; TCRdb re-called the 5' RACE reads and lists each CDR3 protein once. Its listing shows under 150,000 distinct CDR3 sequences. Researchers isolated total RNA from whole blood without sorting T cells. The V gene is TRBV30, the J gene TRBJ1-2; TCRdb lists TRBD1, though no DNA is available to test this call. Sequencing used blood. The receptor's source is a human donor with ulcerative colitis or Crohn's disease, or a healthy co-twin of an affected twin (not recorded which). The CDR3 reads CAWSTGVTPVGYTF.